This TCR beta chain appears in the sequencing data of a study of shared clonotypes between healthy human individuals. V dropped 5 bases and J dropped 1 base, with 11 bases sitting between them. The germline V gene has CDR1 LNHDA and CDR2 SQIVND (reference sequence). CDR3 length equals 14 residues. Measured with immunoSEQ multiplex PCR; TCRdb has only the in-frame clones, and not every one. The sample contains some 690,000 clones, 90% of which appear only once. Material for sequencing was memory CD8+ T cells from PBMCs. This sample's subset: CD45RO+ cells pooled with CCR7-negative TemRA cells. This sequence joins TRBV19 and TRBJ2-5; D tentatively fits TRBD1 or TRBD2 (5 bases each). The source of this sequence is a young man in good health. Some clones in this sample may be carry-over from other donors' samples. CDR3 coding DNA: TGTGCCAGTAGTTGGGGGAGAGCCCAAGAGACCCAGTACTTC. This sequence encodes CASSWGRAQETQYF.